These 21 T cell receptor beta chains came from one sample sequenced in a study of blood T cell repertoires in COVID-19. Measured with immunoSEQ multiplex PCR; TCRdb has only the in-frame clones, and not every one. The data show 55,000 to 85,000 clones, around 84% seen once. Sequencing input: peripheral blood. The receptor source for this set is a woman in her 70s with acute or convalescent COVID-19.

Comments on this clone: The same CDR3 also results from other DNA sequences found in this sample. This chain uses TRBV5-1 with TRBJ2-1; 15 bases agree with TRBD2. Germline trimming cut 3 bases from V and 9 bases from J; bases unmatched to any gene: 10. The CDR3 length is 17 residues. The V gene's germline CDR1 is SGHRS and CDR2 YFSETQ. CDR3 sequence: CASSWNGLAGGVGEQFF. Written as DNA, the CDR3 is TGCGCCAGCAGCTGGAATGGACTAGCGGGAGGGGTTGGTGAGCAGTTCTTC.

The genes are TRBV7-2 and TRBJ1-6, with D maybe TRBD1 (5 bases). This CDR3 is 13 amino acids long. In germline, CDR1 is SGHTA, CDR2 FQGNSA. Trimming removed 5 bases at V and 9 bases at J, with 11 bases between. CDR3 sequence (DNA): TGTGCCAGCAGCGGGGGAGGGGTTTCACCCCTCCACTTT. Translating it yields CASSGGGVSPLHF.

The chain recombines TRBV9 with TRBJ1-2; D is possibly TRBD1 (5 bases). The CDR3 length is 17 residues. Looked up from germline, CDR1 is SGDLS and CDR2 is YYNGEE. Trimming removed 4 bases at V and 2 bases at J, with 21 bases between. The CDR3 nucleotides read TGTGCCAGCAGCCGTACAGGAGGAGGGGTCAGAAACTATGGCTACACCTTC. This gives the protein CASSRTGGGVRNYGYTF. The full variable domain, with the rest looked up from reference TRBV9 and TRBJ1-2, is DSGVTQTPKHLITATGQRVTLRCSPRSGDLSVYWYQQSLDQGLQFLIQYYNGEERAKGNILERFSAQQFPDLHSELNLSSLELGDSALYFCASSRTGGGVRNYGYTFGSGTRLTVV.

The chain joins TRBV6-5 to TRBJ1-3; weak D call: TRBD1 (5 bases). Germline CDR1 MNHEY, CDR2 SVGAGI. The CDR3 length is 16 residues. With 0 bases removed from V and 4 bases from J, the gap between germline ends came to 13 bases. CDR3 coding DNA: TGTGCCAGCAGTTACTCAGGGGTTCAAGGCGGAAACACCATATATTTT. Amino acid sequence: CASSYSGVQGGNTIYF.

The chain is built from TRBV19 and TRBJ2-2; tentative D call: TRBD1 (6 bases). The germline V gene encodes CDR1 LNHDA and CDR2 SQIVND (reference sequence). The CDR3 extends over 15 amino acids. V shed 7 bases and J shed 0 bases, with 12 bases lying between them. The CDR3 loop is CASTTGTPNTGELFF. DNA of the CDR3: TGTGCCAGTACCACCGGGACACCGAACACCGGGGAGCTGTTTTTT. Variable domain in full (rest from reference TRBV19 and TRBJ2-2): DGGITQSPKYLFRKEGQNVTLSCEQNLNHDAMYWYRQDPGQGLRLIYYSQIVNDFQKGDIAEGYSVSREKKESFPLTVTSAQKNPTAFYLCASTTGTPNTGELFFGEGSRLTVL.

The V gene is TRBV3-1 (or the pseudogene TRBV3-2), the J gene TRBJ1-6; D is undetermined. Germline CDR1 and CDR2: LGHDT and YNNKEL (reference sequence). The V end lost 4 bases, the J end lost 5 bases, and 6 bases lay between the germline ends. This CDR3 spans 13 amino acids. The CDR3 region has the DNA TGTGCCAGCAGCCCACAAAATAATTCACCCCTCCACTTT. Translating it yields CASSPQNNSPLHF.

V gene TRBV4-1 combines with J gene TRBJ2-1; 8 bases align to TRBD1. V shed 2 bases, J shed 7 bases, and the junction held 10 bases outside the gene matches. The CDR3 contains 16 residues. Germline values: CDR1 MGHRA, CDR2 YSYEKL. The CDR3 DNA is TGCGCCAGCAGCCAACTCGGACAGGGAGGTTTGAATGAGCAGTTCTTC. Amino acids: CASSQLGQGGLNEQFF.

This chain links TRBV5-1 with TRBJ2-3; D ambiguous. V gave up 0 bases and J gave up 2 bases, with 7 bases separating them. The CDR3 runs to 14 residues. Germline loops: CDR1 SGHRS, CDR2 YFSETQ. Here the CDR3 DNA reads TGCGCCAGCAGCTTGGTTAGAGACACAGATACGCAGTATTTT. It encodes CASSLVRDTDTQYF. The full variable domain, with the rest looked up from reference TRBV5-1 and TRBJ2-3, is KAGVTQTPRYLIKTRGQQVTLSCSPISGHRSVSWYQQTPGQGLQFLFEYFSETQRNKGNFPGRFSGRQFSNSRSEMNVSTLELGDSALYLCASSLVRDTDTQYFGPGTRLTVL.

In nucleotides, the CDR3 is TGTGCCATCACTCCGTCGACAGGGGCCCACAATGAGCAGTTCTTC. It yields the protein CAITPSTGAHNEQFF. This rearrangement joins TRBV10-3 to TRBJ2-1; 8 bases match TRBD1. V gave up 7 bases and J gave up 5 bases; unmatched junction bases: 10. This CDR3 contains 15 residues. CDR1 is ENHRY and CDR2 is SYGVKD in the germline V gene.

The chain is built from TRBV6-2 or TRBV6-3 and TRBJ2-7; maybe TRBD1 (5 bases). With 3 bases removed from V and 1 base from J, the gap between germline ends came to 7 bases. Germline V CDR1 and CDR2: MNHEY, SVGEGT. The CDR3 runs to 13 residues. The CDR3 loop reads CASSYDRSYEQYF. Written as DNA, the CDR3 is TGTGCCAGCAGTTATGACAGATCCTACGAGCAGTACTTC.

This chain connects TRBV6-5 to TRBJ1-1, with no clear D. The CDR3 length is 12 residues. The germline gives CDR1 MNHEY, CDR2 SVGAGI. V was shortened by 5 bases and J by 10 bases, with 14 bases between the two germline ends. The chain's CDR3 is CASSTELAGAFF. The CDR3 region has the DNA TGTGCCAGCAGTACGGAACTCGCGGGAGCTTTCTTT.

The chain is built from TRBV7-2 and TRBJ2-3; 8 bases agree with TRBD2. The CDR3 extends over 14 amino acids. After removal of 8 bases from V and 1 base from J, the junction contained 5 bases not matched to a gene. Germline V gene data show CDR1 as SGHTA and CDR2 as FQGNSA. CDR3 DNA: TGTGCCAGCCAGTCGGGACTAGGCACAGATACGCAGTATTTT. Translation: CASQSGLGTDTQYF.

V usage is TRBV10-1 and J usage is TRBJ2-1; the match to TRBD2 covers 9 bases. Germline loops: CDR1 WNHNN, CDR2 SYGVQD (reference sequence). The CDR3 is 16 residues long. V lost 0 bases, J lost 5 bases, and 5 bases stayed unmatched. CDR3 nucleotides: TGCGCCAGCAGTGAGTCCAGCGGGGGGCGGAACAATGAGCAGTTCTTC. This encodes CASSESSGGRNNEQFF.

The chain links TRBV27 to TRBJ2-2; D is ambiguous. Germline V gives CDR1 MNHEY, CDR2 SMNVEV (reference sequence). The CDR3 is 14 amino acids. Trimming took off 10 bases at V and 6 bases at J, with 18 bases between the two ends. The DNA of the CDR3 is TGTGCCACCGCCCCCCACAGTAACCCCGGGGAGCTGTTTTTT. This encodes CATAPHSNPGELFF.

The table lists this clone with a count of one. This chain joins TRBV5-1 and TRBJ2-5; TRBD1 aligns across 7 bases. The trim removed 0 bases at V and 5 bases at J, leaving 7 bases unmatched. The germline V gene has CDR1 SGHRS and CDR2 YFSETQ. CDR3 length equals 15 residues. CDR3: CASSLVTGVLETQYF. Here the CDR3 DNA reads TGCGCCAGCAGCTTGGTCACAGGGGTTTTGGAGACCCAGTACTTC.

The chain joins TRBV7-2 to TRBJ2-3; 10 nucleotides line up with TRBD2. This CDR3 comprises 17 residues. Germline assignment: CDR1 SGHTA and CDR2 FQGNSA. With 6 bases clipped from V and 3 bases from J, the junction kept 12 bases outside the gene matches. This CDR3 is CASSRTRLAGGTDTQYF. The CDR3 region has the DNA TGTGCCAGCAGTCGGACACGACTAGCGGGTGGGACAGATACGCAGTATTTT.

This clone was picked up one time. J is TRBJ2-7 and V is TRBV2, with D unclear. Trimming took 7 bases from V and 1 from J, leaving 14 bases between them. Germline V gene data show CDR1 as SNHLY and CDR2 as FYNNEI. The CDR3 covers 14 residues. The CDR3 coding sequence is TGTGCCAGCAACGACGACTTTGGTTCCTACGAGCAGTACTTC. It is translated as CASNDDFGSYEQYF.

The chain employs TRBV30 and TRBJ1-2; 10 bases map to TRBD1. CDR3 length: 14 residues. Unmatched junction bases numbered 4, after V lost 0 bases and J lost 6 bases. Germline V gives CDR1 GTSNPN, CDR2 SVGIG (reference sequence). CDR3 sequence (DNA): TGTGCCTGGAGTGTAAGACAGGGGGCGCATGGCTACACCTTC. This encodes CAWSVRQGAHGYTF. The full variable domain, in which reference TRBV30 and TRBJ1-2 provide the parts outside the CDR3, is SQTIHQWPATLVQPVGSPLSLECTVEGTSNPNLYWYRQAAGRGLQLLFYSVGIGQISSEVPQNLSASRPQDRQFILSSKKLLLSDSGFYLCAWSVRQGAHGYTFGSGTRLTVV.

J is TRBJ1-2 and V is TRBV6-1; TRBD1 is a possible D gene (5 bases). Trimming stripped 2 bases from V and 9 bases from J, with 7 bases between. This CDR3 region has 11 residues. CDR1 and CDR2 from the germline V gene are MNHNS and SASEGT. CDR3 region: CASSEQGSYTF. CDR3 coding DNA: TGTGCCAGCAGTGAACAGGGTAGCTACACCTTC.

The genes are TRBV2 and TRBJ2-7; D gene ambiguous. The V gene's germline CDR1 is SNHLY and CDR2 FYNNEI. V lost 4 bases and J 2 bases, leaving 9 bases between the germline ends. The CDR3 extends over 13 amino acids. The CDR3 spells CASSVFSTYEQYF. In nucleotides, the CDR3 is TGTGCCAGCAGTGTTTTCAGTACCTACGAGCAGTACTTC.

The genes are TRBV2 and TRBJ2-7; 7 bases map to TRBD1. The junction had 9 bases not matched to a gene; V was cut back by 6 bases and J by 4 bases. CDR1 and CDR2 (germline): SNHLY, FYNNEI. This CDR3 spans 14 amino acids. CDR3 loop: CASSEQGSEYEQYF. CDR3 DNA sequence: TGTGCCAGCAGCGAACAGGGGAGTGAGTACGAGCAGTACTTC.